This TCR beta chain derives from a study of T cells in Graves' hyperthyroidism and ophthalmopathy. Study observations and caveats: Ophthalmopathy stood apart from stable hyperthyroidism in a 13 V-J model.

Amplified TCR beta CDR3 regions derived from RNA transcripts. Primed by the HTBI set, a first-round RT-PCR was run on the TCR CDR3. TCRdb re-analysed the multiplex PCR reads in MiXCR, keeping a single row per CDR3 protein. Of more than 600,000 distinct CDR3 sequences listed, roughly 15% were seen once; the top ten hold approximately 8%. Of note for this clonotype: Its target is not known.

The V segment lost 1 base and the J segment 3 bases; nucleotides outside the gene matches: 7. This CDR3 is built from 17 residues. Germline V gives CDR1 LGHNA, CDR2 YSLEER. The receptor's source is a young man with Graves' hyperthyroidism. V gene TRBV4-3 combines with J gene TRBJ2-4, with 9 positions matching TRBD2. The source material was blood. CDR3 in amino acids: CASSQAVAGVGKNIQYF. The CDR3 DNA follows: TGCGCCAGCAGCCAAGCCGTAGCGGGAGTTGGCAAAAACATTCAGTACTTC.